This T cell receptor beta chain comes out of a study of T cell changes during pregnancy in multiple sclerosis. Germline CDR1 and CDR2: MGHRA and YSYEKL. The V gene lost 2 bases and the J gene lost 4 bases, with 15 bases spanning the gap. CDR3 length equals 16 residues. Repertoires were generated with immunoSEQ multiplex PCR, while TCRdb's copy carries only in-frame clones and drops some. The profile covers about 18,000 clones, with 86% appearing a single time and more than 5% taken by the ten largest. Specimen: CD8+ T cells from peripheral blood mononuclear cells, collected in the third trimester of pregnancy. The origin of this receptor is a female donor in good health, enrolled as a control in a pregnancy study. V and J are TRBV4-1 and TRBJ1-3; perhaps TRBD1 as D (6 bases). The CDR3 bases are TGCGCCAGCAGCCAACAGACAGGCGACTCAGGAAACACCATATATTTT. As protein: CASSQQTGDSGNTIYF.